The 2 T cell receptor beta chains below were found in one sample sequenced in a study of blood T cell repertoires in COVID-19. Sequenced by immunoSEQ multiplex PCR; TCRdb stores in-frame clones only, minus some. In the table there are roughly 320,000 clones, around nine tenths of which are singletons. Sequencing was done on a sample of peripheral blood. The source of these receptors is a woman in her 30s with COVID-19, enrolled during active disease.

The V gene is TRBV30, the J gene TRBJ1-5; D might be TRBD1 (5 bases). This CDR3 region has 16 residues. Looked up from germline, CDR1 is GTSNPN and CDR2 is SVGIG (reference sequence). V shed 3 bases and J shed 0 bases, with 15 bases lying between them. CDR3 sequence reads: CAWSLDRSFSNQPQHF. CDR3 nucleotide sequence: TGTGCCTGGAGCCTCGACAGATCTTTTAGCAATCAGCCCCAGCATTTT.

This chain links TRBV23-1 with TRBJ1-2; weak D call: TRBD1 (5 bases). TRBV23-1 has ORF status, its function being uncertain. The V end lost 0 bases, the J end lost 2 bases, and 25 bases lay between the germline ends. This CDR3 contains 20 residues. CDR3 residues: CASSQSGSSPQDGQNYGYTF. The CDR3 region has the DNA TGCGCCAGCAGTCAATCAGGTTCGTCCCCCCAGGACGGACAAAACTATGGCTACACCTTC.